Given below is one T cell receptor beta chain in context. It has no known antigen specificity. A read error may produce the germline difference seen at one junction end. TCR alpha and beta CDR3 regions were amplified with the iRepertoire nested amplicon-rescue multiplex PCR (arm-PCR) platform from RNA. For one-step reverse transcription and amplification, roughly 85-400 ng of tissue mRNA or PBMC total RNA was used as input. Following bead purification, Illumina adapters were added by a secondary multiplex PCR, and the libraries were gel-purified between 200 and 400 bp. Internal 6-nucleotide barcodes were carried by the libraries and were used for demultiplexing. Libraries were sequenced on an Illumina MiSeq with 2x220 or 2x250 nucleotide paired-end reads. Per the authors' processing: Paired reads were merged with FLASH 1.2.11 and aligned to the GRCh37 human genome with BWA-MEM before extracting TRA and TRB reads. An IMGT-derived reference of cassette sequences and CDR3 motifs, with pseudogenes included, was used for V and J assignment. Reads were translated in three frames, and productive CDR3s were defined by a C…FGXG motif without stop codons. Unique combinations of V-J cassette pair and CDR3 amino acid sequence were defined as clonotypes. Filtering of reads was based on Hamming distance, with the threshold set by the sequence error rate of each sample in mapped regions. TCRdb reprocessing: public reads trimmed at Q25 with fastp, clones called with MiXCR, in-frame beta chains kept. A single entry per CDR3 protein holds the most common genes and DNA from its merged rows. The V and J calls and clone size are TCRdb's, not the authors'. The sample table lists some 160,000 distinct CDR3 sequences, around 40% of them with a count of one. The top ten clones comprise around 5.2% of the sample.

These data originate in a study of glioma-infiltrating T cells (dated by TCRdb to the mid-2010s). Describing the broader study: The study sequenced TCR alpha- and beta-chain repertoires from glioma tissue, from non-neoplastic brain tissue and from matched peripheral blood mononuclear cells. To measure divergence between tissue and blood T-cell populations, each tissue-infiltrating repertoire was compared with the peripheral blood repertoire of the same patient. The paired cohort was made up of three low-grade glioma patients, 7 or 8 primary glioblastoma patients and three non-glioma patients who contributed non-neoplastic brain tissue.

The research as a whole found: Only a very small number of CDR3 sequences turned up in both tissue and blood, a result put down to high CDR3 diversity combined with limited sampling. VJ-independent divergence between tissue and blood was below expectation in non-neoplastic patients but above expectation in all gliomas, especially low-grade gliomas. Group comparisons were based on small numbers of patients: three non-neoplastic, three low-grade glioma and 7 to 9 glioblastoma patients.

Inclusive of the bounding cysteine and phenylalanine, the CDR3 is 15 residues long. Only CDR3 DNA remains: 45 bases, in frame from the first base. The receptor was derived from a human donor with low-grade glioma or glioblastoma, undergoing nonglioma brain surgery, or in good health (not recorded which). Rearrangement joined TRBV12-3 or TRBV12-4 to TRBJ1-4, with TRBD1 tentatively as D gene (5 bases match). The sample was glioma tissue, nonneoplastic brain tissue, or PBMCs (not recorded which). The bases are TGTCCCAGCAGTTTATCCGGCCAGGGAGGCGAAAAACTGTTTTTT. This translates into CPSSLSGQGGEKLFF.